Reported below is one TCR beta chain. Its antigen is currently unknown. The data were produced by immunoSEQ multiplex PCR, yet TCRdb's version contains in-frame clones alone and is incomplete. The sample includes approximately 410,000 clones, over 80% of them seen just once. CDR3 length: 15 residues. Germline CDR1 is SGHRS and CDR2 is YFSETQ. The junction had 5 bases not matched to a gene; V was cut back by 4 bases and J by 1 base. Described treatment: around 19 received Ad26.COV2.S at low or high dose, single or two shots; several received placebo; per-sample allocation not given. Sampling happened 63 days after the first vaccine or placebo injection. The study used a vaccine consisting of an Ad26 vector that expressed Wuhan-strain SARS-CoV-2 spike. The data stem from a study of Ad26.COV2.S vaccination and SARS-CoV-2 variants. Overall study context: Into the muscle, Ad26.COV2.S was dosed once or twice, 56 days apart. Overall study results and limits: Vaccinees displayed broader spike-specific TCR repertoires than placebo recipients.

Source: peripheral blood, taken in a trial of Ad26.COV2.S vaccine versus placebo. The TCR comes from a person aged 18-60 years who received the Ad26.COV2.S COVID-19 vaccine or a placebo. This chain uses TRBV5-1 with TRBJ2-1, with 7 bases lining up with TRBD1. The CDR3 sequence is CASSGGRGSYNEQFF. The CDR3 bases are TGCGCCAGCAGCGGGGGCAGGGGGTCCTACAATGAGCAGTTCTTC.